This TCR beta chain was recorded in a study of identical twins. This CDR3 contains 16 residues. CDR1 is MDHEN and CDR2 is SYDVKM in the germline V gene. V was pared by 2 bases and J by 0 bases, with 10 bases between. TCRdb fed the 5' RACE reads into MiXCR, producing one record per CDR3 protein. The sample carries more than 400,000 distinct CDR3 sequences, 13% to 15% recorded once. The same specimen was also included in a second study, on yellow fever vaccine responses in identical twins.

Material: CD4+ T cells sorted from blood. The rearrangement joins TRBV28 to TRBJ2-2; D is ambiguous. The source is a woman younger than 30 in good health. The chain's CDR3 is CASSLMGTANTGELFF. CDR3 DNA sequence: TGTGCCAGCAGTTTAATGGGCACAGCGAACACCGGGGAGCTGTTTTTT.